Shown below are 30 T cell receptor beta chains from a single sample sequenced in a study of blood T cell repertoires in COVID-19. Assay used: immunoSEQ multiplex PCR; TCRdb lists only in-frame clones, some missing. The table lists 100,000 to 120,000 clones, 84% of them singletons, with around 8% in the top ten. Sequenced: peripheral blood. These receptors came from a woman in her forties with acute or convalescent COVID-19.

The DNA of the CDR3 is TGCAGTGCTAGTAGCGGGTCTAATGAAAAACTGTTTTTT. This gives the protein CSASSGSNEKLFF. This chain joins TRBV20-1 and TRBJ1-4; D gene unclear. V lost 3 bases and J lost 3, with 8 bases in between. The CDR3 contains 13 residues. The germline V gene encodes CDR1 DFQATT and CDR2 SNEGSKA (reference sequence).

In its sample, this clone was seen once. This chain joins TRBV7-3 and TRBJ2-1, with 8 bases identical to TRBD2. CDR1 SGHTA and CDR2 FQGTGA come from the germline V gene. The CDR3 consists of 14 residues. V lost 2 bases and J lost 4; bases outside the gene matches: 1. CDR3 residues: CASSLAGGYNEQFF. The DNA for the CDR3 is TGTGCCAGCAGCTTAGCGGGGGGTTACAATGAGCAGTTCTTC.

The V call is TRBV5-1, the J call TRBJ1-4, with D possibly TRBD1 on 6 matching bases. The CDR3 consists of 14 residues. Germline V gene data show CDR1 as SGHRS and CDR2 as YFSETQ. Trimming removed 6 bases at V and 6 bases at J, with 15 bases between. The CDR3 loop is CASTLGGAYEKLFF. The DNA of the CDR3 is TGCGCCAGCACCCTGGGGGGGGCTTATGAAAAACTGTTTTTT.

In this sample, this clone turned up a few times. Written as DNA, the CDR3 is TGTGCCAGCAGCCAAGAAAGACAGGGGAGCTATGGCTACACCTTC. Translation: CASSQERQGSYGYTF. The chain links TRBV3-1 (or the pseudogene TRBV3-2) to TRBJ1-2, with 8 bases that match TRBD1. The CDR3 runs 15 residues. The V segment lost 0 bases and the J segment 4 bases; nucleotides outside the gene matches: 4. CDR1 is LGHDT and CDR2 is YNNKEL in the germline V gene (reference sequence).

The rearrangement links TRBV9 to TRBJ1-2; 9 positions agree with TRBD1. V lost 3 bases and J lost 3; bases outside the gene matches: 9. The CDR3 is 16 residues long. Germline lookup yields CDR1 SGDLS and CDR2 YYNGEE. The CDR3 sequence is CASSAEGTGIDYGYTF. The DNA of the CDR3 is TGTGCCAGCAGCGCCGAGGGGACAGGGATTGACTATGGCTACACCTTC.

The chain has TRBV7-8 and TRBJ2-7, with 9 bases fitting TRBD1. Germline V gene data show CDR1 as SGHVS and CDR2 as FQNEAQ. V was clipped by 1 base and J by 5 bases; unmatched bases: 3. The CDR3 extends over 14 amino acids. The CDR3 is CASSLGWDRDEQYF. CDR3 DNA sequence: TGTGCCAGCAGCTTAGGCTGGGACAGGGACGAGCAGTACTTC. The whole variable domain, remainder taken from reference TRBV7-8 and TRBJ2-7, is GAGVSQSPRYKVAKRGQDVALRCDPISGHVSLFWYQQALGQGPEFLTYFQNEAQLDKSGLPSDRFFAERPEGSVSTLKIQRTQQEDSAVYLCASSLGWDRDEQYFGPGTRLTVT.

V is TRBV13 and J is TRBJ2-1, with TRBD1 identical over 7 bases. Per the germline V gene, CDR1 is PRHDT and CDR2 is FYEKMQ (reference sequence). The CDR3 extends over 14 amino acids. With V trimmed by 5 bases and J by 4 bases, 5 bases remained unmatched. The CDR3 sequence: CASSRRGQYNEQFF. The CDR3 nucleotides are TGTGCCAGCAGCAGACGGGGACAGTACAATGAGCAGTTCTTC.

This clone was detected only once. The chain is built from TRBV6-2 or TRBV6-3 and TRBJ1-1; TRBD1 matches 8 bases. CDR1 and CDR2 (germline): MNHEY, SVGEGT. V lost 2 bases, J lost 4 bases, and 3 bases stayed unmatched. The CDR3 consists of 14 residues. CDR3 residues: CASSYTGGRTEAFF. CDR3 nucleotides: TGTGCCAGCAGTTACACAGGGGGACGCACTGAAGCTTTCTTT.

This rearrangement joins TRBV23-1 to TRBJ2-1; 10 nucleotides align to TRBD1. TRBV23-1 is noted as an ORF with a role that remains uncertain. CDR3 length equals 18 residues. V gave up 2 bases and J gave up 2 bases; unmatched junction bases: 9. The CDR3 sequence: CASSQLRRGTGAYNEQFF. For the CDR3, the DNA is TGCGCCAGCAGTCAACTCCGTAGAGGGACAGGGGCCTACAATGAGCAGTTCTTC.

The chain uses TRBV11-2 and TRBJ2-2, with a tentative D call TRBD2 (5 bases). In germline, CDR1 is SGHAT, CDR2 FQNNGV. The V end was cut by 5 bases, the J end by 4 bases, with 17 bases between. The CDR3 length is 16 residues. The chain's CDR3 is CASSPTGIGLTGELFF. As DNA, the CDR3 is TGTGCCAGCAGCCCCACCGGGATCGGGCTCACCGGGGAGCTGTTTTTT.

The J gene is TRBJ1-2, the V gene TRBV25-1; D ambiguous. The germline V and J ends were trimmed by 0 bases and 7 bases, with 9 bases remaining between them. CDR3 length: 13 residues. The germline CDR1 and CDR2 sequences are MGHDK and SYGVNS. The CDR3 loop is CASSEYFGAGYTF. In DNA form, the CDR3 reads TGTGCCAGCAGTGAATATTTCGGAGCTGGCTACACCTTC.

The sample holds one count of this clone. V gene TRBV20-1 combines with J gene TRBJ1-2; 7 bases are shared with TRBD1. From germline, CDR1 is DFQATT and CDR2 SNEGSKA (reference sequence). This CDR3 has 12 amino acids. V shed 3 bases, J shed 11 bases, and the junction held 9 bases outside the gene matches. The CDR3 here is CSASYSGQSYTF. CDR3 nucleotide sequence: TGCAGTGCTAGTTATTCGGGACAGTCTTACACCTTC.

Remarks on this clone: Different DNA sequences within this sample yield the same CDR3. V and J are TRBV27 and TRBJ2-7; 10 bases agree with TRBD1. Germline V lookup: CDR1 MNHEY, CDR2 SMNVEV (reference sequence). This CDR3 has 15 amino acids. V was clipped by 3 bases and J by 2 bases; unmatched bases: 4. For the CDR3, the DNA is TGTGCCAGCAGTTTTAGGGACAGGGGAACCTACGAGCAGTACTTC. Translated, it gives CASSFRDRGTYEQYF.

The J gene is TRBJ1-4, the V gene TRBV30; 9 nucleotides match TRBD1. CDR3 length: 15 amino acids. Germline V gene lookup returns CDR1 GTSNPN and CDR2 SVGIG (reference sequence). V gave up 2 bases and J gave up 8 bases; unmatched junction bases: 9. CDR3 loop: CAWSHRDRAQEKLFF. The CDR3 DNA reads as TGTGCCTGGAGTCACCGGGACAGGGCTCAGGAAAAACTGTTTTTT.

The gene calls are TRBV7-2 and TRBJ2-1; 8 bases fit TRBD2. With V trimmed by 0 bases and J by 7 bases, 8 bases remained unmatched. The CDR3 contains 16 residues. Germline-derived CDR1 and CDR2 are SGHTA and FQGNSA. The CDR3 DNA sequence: TGTGCCAGCAGCTTAGCCCCGGGACTAGTACCGAATGAGCAGTTCTTC. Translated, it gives CASSLAPGLVPNEQFF.

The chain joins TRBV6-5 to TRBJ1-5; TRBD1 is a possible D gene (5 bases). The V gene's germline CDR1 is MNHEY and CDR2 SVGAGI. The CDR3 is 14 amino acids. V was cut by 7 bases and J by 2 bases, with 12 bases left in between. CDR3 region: CASTTGGGNQPQHF. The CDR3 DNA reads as TGTGCCAGCACCACCGGGGGGGGCAATCAGCCCCAGCATTTT.

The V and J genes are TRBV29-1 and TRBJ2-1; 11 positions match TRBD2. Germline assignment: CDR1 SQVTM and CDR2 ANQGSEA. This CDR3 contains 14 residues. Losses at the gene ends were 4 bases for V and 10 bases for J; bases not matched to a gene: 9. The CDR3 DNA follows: TGCAGCGTTGTTCGGGCTAGCGGGGGGTCAGAGCAGTTCTTC. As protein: CSVVRASGGSEQFF.

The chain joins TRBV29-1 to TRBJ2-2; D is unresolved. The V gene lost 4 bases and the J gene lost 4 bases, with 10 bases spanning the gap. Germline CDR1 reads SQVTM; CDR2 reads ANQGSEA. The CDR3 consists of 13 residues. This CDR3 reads CSVAILSTGELFF. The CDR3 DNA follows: TGCAGCGTTGCTATCTTGAGCACCGGGGAGCTGTTTTTT.

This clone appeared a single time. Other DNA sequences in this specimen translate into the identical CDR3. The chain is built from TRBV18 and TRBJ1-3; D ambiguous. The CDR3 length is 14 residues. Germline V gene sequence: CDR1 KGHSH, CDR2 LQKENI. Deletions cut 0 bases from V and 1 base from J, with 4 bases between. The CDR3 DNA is TGTGCCAGCTCACCACCTAATTCTGGAAACACCATATATTTT. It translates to CASSPPNSGNTIYF.

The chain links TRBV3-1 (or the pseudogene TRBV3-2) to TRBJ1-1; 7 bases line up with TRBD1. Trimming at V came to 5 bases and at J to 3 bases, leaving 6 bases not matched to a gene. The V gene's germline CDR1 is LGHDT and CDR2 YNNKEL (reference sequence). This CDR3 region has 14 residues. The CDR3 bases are TGTGCCAGCAGCGAGGGACAGCGATACACTGAAGCTTTCTTT. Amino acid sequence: CASSEGQRYTEAFF.

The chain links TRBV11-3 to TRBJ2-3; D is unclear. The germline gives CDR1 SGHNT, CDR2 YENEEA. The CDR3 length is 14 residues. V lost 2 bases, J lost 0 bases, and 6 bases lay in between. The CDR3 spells CASSLMTSTDTQYF. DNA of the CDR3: TGTGCCAGCAGCTTAATGACTAGCACAGATACGCAGTATTTT.

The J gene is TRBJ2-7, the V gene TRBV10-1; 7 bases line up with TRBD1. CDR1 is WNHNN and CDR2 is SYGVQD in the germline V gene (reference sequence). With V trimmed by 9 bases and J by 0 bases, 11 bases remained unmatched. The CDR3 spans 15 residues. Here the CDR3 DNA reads TGCGCCAGGGAACTGACAGGGACCCTCTCCTACGAGCAGTACTTC. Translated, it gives CARELTGTLSYEQYF.

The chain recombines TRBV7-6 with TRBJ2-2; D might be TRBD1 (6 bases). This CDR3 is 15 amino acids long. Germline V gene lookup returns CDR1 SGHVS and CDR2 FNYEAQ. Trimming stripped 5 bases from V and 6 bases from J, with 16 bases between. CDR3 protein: CASSPVGAVAGELFF. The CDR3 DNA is TGTGCCAGCAGCCCAGTGGGGGCCGTTGCCGGGGAGCTGTTTTTT.

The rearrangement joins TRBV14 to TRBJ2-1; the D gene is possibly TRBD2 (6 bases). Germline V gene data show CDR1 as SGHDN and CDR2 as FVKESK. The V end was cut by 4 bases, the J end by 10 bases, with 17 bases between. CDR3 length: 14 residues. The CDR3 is CASSRHSSAGEQFF. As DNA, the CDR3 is TGTGCCAGCAGCCGCCATTCTAGCGCTGGAGAGCAGTTCTTC.

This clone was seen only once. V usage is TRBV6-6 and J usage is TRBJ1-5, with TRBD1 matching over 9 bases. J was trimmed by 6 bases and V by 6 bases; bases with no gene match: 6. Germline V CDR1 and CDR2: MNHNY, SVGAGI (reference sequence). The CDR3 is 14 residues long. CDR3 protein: CASRLDRGAQPQHF. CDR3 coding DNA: TGTGCCAGCAGGTTAGACAGGGGGGCTCAGCCCCAGCATTTT.

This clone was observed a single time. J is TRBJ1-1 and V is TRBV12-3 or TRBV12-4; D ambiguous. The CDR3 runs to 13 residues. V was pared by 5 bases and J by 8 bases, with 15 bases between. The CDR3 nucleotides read TGTGCCAGCAGTATACGGGGTGTCGGGGAAGCTTTCTTT. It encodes CASSIRGVGEAFF.

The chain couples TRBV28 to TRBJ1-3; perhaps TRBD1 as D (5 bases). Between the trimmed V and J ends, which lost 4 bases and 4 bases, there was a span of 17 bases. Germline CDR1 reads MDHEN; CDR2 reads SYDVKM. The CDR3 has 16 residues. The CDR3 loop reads CASSSPKTGGGNTIYF. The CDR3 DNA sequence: TGTGCCAGCAGTTCCCCCAAAACGGGGGGGGGAAACACCATATATTTT.

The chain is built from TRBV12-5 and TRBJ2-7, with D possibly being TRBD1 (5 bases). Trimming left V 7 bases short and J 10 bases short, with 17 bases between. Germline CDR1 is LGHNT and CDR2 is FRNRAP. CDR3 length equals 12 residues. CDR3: CASDLNWGKQYF. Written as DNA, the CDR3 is TGTGCTAGTGACCTGAACTGGGGCAAACAGTACTTC.

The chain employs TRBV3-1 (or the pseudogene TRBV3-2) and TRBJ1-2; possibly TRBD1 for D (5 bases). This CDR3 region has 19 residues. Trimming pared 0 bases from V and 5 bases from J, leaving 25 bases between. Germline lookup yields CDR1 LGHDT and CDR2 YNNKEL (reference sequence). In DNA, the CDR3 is TGTGCCAGCAGCCAAGATGGAGTCGGGGGAATCGCCGGGAGGTATGGCTACACCTTC. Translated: CASSQDGVGGIAGRYGYTF.

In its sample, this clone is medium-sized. This chain's CDR3 is CASSFPAGGPSSPLHF. The CDR3 coding sequence is TGTGCCAGCAGCTTCCCGGCGGGGGGCCCTAGTTCACCCCTCCACTTT. This chain connects TRBV5-4 to TRBJ1-6, with D perhaps matching TRBD1 (6 bases). Germline V CDR1 and CDR2: SGHNT, YYREEE (reference sequence). The CDR3 is 16 residues long. Between the trimmed V and J ends, which lost 2 bases and 9 bases, there was a span of 18 bases.